This TCR beta chain was sequenced for a study of liver allograft versus peripheral blood T cells. Study-level information: Transplanted-liver and recipient peripheral blood T cell receptor repertoires were compared.

The germline V gene has CDR1 MDHEN and CDR2 SYDVKM. This CDR3 region has 17 residues. Unmatched junction bases numbered 11, after V lost 3 bases and J lost 7 bases. Broader study findings: Repertoires of T cell receptors in liver allografts reportedly differed from peripheral blood repertoires.

This clonotype was picked up many times. Its antigen is not known. TCRdb called the reads again in MiXCR, with one record for every CDR3 protein. The data contain around 12,000 distinct CDR3 sequences, 15% to 20% of them singletons. The chain joins TRBV28 to TRBJ2-6, with 8 bases fitting TRBD2. The source is a human patient who had a liver transplant. The graft donor may have contributed some T cells. This CDR3 reads CASSLWGKVAGANVLTF. In DNA form, the CDR3 reads TGTGCCAGCAGTTTGTGGGGAAAGGTAGCGGGAGCCAACGTCCTGACTTTC.